This record covers a single T cell receptor beta chain. Its antigen is currently unknown. Quantitative barcoded 5'-RACE was used to prepare TCR beta libraries. Each CDR3 protein is one row after TCRdb ran MiXCR on the 5' RACE reads. The repertoire has 25,000 to 35,000 distinct CDR3 sequences, 14% of them found once; the top ten carry 36%. This sample was included in a study of CD8 T cells in ankylosing spondylitis. General study points: Peripheral blood held disease-linked clones only at relatively low frequency, and these were CD8+. Some motif variants were previously reported in reactive arthritis synovial fluid and blood. What appeared characteristic of ankylosing spondylitis blood was a TCR beta motif of eight highly homologous variants.

This receptor was identified in a male donor with ankylosing spondylitis or in good health (not recorded which). Sequenced material: blood.

CDR3 nucleotide sequence: TGTGCCAGCAGACCCGGGACAGGGGTGGCCGGGGAGCTGTTTTTT. Its translation: CASRPGTGVAGELFF. V is TRBV12-3 or TRBV12-4 and J is TRBJ2-2, with TRBD1 identical over 10 bases. This CDR3 has 15 amino acids. V trimming: 6 bases; J trimming: 6 bases; junction bases outside the gene matches: 7.